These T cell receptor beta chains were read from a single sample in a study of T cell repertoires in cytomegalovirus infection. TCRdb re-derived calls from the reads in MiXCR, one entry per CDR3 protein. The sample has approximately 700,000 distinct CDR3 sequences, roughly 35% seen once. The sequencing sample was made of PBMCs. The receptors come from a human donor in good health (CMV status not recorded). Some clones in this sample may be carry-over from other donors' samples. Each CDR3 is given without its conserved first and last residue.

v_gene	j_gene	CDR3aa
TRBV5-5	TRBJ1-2	ASSLADRDSNGYT
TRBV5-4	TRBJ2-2	ASSSGQSGGELF
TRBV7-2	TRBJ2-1	ASSLGLAGGHNEQF
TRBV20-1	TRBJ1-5	SARAETGTQH
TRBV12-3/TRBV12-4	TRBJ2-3	ASSFAGSTDTQY
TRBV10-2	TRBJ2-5	ASWIGLPLGGGDLPQETQY
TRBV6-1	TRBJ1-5	ASSVTYSNQPQH
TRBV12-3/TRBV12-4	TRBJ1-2	ASSHRDSNRRGYGYT
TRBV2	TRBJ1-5	ASSERGMGNQPQH
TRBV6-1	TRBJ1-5	ASGLQPQH
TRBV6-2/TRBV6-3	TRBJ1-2	ASRGGQFYGYT
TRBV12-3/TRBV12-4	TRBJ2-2	ASSPGNGVNTGELF
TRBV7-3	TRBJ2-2	ASSPTDTGELF
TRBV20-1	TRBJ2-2	SARRVVAGELF
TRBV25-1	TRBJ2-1	ASSLSGNHNEQF
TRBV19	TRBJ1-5	ASALTGTFHSNQPQH
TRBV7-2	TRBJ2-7	ASSFAGSAY
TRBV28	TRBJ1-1	ASSLRPWTGGRTEAF
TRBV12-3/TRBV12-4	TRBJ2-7	ASGTSGAAYEQY
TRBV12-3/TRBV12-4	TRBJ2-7	ASSTRTDRLYEQY
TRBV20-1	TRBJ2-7	SARDSGVHEQY
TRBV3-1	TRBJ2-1	ASSHVQGKGNEQF
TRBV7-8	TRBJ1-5	ASSSQGYNQPQH
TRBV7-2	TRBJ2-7	ASSLWSIGDYEQY
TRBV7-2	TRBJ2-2	ASGRQGTLTGELF
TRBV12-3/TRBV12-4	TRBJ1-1	ASSPVGTEAF
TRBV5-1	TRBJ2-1	ASSLWVGANEQF
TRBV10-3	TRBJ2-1	AISAWASGDYNEQF
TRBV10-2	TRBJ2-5	ASRDAKETQY
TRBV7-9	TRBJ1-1	ASHGQGNTEAF
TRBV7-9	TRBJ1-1	ASSLLSEAF
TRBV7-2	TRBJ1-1	ASSFSPGGTEAF
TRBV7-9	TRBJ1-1	ASSLKVGYTEAF
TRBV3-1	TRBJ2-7	ASSQGQSSWG
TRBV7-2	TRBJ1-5	ASSSGPPTYQPQH
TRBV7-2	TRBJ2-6	ASRRLLGANVLT
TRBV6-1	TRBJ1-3	ASSDESRGSTIY
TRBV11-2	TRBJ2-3	ASSLRIADTQY
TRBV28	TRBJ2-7	ASRYGAGGPYEQY
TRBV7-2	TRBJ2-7	ASSLYPSGVPEQY
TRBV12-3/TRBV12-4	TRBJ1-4	ASSRLPTGGREKLF
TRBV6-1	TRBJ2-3	ASSGVGWSDTQY
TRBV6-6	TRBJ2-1	ASSRLGSGSSSYNEQF
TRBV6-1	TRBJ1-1	ASGDRGTPPEAF
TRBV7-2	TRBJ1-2	ASSLAPTGDRYGYT
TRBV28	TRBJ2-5	ASSRGQGRPQY
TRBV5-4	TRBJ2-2	ASRERRNSNTGELF
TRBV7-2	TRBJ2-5	ASSLAASRIETQY
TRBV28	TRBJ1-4	ASSLSNPNEKLF
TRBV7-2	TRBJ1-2	ASSSTGGEDYGYT
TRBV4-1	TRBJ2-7	ASSQGDSLSTYEQY
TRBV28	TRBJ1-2	ASSLRPSNYGYT